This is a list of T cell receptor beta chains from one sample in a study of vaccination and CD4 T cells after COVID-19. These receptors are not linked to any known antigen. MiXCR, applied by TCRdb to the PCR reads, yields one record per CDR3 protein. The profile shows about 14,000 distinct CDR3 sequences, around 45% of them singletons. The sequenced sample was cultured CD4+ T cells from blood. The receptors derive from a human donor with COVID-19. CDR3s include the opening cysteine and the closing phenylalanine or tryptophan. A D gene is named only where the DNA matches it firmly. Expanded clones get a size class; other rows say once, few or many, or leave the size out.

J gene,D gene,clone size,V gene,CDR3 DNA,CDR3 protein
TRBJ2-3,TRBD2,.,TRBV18,TGTGCCAGCTCACCACAACTAGCGGGGAGTAGCACAGATACGCAGTATTTT,CASSPQLAGSSTDTQYF
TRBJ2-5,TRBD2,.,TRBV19,TGTGCCAGTAGTTCAGGGACTAGCGGGACTACTTGGGAGACCCAGTACTTC,CASSSGTSGTTWETQYF
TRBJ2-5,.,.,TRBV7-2,TGTGCCAGCAGCCCAACCTTCGGGGGTAAGGTTGAGACCCAGTACTTC,CASSPTFGGKVETQYF
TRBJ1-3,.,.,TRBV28,TGTGCCAGCAGTTTTGGCGGAAACACCATATATTTT,CASSFGGNTIYF
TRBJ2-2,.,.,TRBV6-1,TGTGCCAGCAGTGGGGCCGGAGGGGAGCTGTTTTTT,CASSGAGGELFF
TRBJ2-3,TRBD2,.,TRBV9,TGTGCCAGCAGCGCTCCCGAGACTAGCGGGCGAATTAGCACAGATACGCAGTATTTT,CASSAPETSGRISTDTQYF
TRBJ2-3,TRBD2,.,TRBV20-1,TGCAGTGCTAGCTATGGCGGGGGGGGAGATACGCAGTATTTT,CSASYGGGGDTQYF
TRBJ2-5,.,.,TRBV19,TGTGCCAGTAGGTCGGGGTCTGAGACCCAGTACTTC,CASRSGSETQYF
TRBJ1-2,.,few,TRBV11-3,TGTGCCAGCAGCTGGAGGCAGGCTCGAGGCTACACCTTC,CASSWRQARGYTF
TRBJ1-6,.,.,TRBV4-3,TGCGCCAGCAGCCAGAGTGGGGACGTCGTTAATTCACCCCTCCACTTT,CASSQSGDVVNSPLHF
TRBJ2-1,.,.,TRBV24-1,TGTGCCACCAGTGATTTGCCTACAGGGAGCTCCTACAATGAGCAGTTCTTC,CATSDLPTGSSYNEQFF
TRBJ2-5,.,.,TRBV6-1,TGTGCCAGCAGTACCGACAGGGAGACCCAGTACTTC,CASSTDRETQYF
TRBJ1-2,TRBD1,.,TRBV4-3,TGCGCCAGCAGCCAAGAAAATACATGGGACAGGGCGTATGGCTACACCTTC,CASSQENTWDRAYGYTF
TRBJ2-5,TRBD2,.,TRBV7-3,TGTGCCAGCAGCCCTGGGACTACCCAGAGGGAGACCCAGTACTTC,CASSPGTTQRETQYF
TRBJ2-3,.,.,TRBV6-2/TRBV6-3,TGTGCCAGCAGCCCCCCGGAAGAGTCAGATACGCAGTATTTT,CASSPPEESDTQYF
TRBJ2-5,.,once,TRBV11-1,TGTGCCAGCAGTCAAGACCGGACACCAGAGACCCAGTACTTC,CASSQDRTPETQYF
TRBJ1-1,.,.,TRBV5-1,TGCGCCAGCAGCTTAGGGAATGGGAACACTGAAGCTTTCTTT,CASSLGNGNTEAFF
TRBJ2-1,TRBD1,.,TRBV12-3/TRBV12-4,TGTGCCAGCAGATCTGGACAGGGGGCCTACAATGAGCAGTTCTTC,CASRSGQGAYNEQFF
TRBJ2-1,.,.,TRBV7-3,TGTGCCAGCAGCCCCCATGGCTCCTACAATGAGCAGTTCTTC,CASSPHGSYNEQFF
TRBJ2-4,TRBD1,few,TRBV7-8,TGTGCCAGCAGCTTGACAGGGGGGAAAAACATTCAGTACTTC,CASSLTGGKNIQYF